This TCR beta chain was captured by sequencing in a study of CD4 T cells in relation to SARS-CoV-2 and coronaviruses. CD4+ T cells from unexposed donors were obtained before the COVID-19 pandemic (2011-2018). CD4+ T cells were isolated from the cells after around 11 days of culture. With respect to this clone: The antigen remains undetermined.

This CDR3 region has 14 residues. V lost 4 bases and J 2 bases, leaving 9 bases between the germline ends. Per germline, CDR1 SNHLY and CDR2 FYNNEI. The table came from immunoSEQ multiplex PCR; TCRdb's copy has only in-frame clones and leaves some out. The table lists 20,000 to 25,000 clones, 78% of them singletons. This chain connects TRBV2 to TRBJ2-1; D is possibly TRBD1 or TRBD2 (5 bases each). The sequence derives from a human donor in good health. The sequenced material came from CD4+ T cells from PBMCs, cultured in vitro. The CDR3 DNA reads TGTGCCAGCAGTGGCGAGGGGCCCTACAATGAGCAGTTCTTC. Protein product: CASSGEGPYNEQFF.